The 3 T cell receptor beta chains listed next were all sequenced from one sample in a study of T-cell reconstitution after alpha-beta-depleted transplantation in children. Researchers prepared the TCRbeta library using unique molecular identifiers, the study reports. A single record per CDR3 protein comes from TCRdb applying MiXCR to the PCR reads. The sample has over 150,000 distinct CDR3 sequences, around 6.8% seen once. The sequences come from PBMCs from the stem cell graft donor, collected from the stem cell graft. All receptors come from a human donor who donated a stem cell graft to a child with Wiskott-Aldrich syndrome.

This clonotype has a count of ten or more. This chain joins TRBV24-1 and TRBJ2-1; 12 positions agree with TRBD2. CDR3 length: 16 residues. Germline CDR1 is KGHDR and CDR2 is SFDVKD. Germline trimming cut 3 bases from V and 7 bases from J; bases unmatched to any gene: 6. CDR3 region: CATSDPSGRVLNEQFF. DNA of the CDR3: TGTGCCACCAGTGATCCTAGCGGGAGGGTGCTGAATGAGCAGTTCTTC.

This clonotype was seen ten or more times. The rearrangement joins TRBV20-1 to TRBJ2-5, with 8 bases aligning to TRBD1. Germline assignment: CDR1 DFQATT and CDR2 SNEGSKA (reference sequence). The CDR3 is made up of 14 amino acids. Trimming at V came to 3 bases and at J to 2 bases, leaving 5 bases not matched to a gene. CDR3 protein: CSARDRVLQETQYF. The CDR3 coding sequence is TGCAGTGCTAGGGACAGGGTGCTTCAAGAGACCCAGTACTTC.

The chain carries TRBV7-8 and TRBJ2-7; D unresolved. V lost 1 base to trimming and J lost 1 base, with 20 bases between them. This CDR3 contains 18 residues. Germline V gene lookup returns CDR1 SGHVS and CDR2 FQNEAQ. The CDR3 DNA reads TGTGCCAGCAGCTTAGAAGTCAGGCGGTGGTCGAGTTCCTACGAGCAGTACTTC. Its translation: CASSLEVRRWSSSYEQYF.